This T cell receptor (beta chain) was recovered during a study of blood T cell repertoires in COVID-19. With 4 bases removed from V and 4 bases from J, the gap between germline ends came to 5 bases. Germline V gene sequence: CDR1 SEHNR, CDR2 FQNEAQ (reference sequence). The CDR3 length is 12 residues. The method was immunoSEQ multiplex PCR; TCRdb's version includes in-frame clones alone and lacks a portion of them. The sample carries around 120,000 clones, 78% recorded once. This receptor was identified in an older man with acute or convalescent COVID-19. The sequenced material came from peripheral blood. V is TRBV7-9 and J is TRBJ1-5; unclear D gene. The CDR3 DNA reads TGTGCCAGCAGCTCCGGGAATCAGCCCCAGCATTTT. Translation gives CASSSGNQPQHF.